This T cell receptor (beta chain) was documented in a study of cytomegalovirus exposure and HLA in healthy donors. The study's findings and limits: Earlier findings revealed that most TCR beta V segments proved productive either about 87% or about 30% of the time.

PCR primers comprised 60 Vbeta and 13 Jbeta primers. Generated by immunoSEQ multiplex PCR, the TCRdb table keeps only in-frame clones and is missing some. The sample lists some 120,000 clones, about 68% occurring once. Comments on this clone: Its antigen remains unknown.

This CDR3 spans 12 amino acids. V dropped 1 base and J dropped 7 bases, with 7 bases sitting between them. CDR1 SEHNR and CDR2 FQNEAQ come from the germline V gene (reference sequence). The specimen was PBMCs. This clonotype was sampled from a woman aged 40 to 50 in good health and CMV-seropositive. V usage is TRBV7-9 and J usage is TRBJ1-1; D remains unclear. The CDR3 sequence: CASSLGPDEAFF. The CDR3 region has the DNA TGTGCCAGCAGCTTAGGGCCAGATGAAGCTTTCTTT.